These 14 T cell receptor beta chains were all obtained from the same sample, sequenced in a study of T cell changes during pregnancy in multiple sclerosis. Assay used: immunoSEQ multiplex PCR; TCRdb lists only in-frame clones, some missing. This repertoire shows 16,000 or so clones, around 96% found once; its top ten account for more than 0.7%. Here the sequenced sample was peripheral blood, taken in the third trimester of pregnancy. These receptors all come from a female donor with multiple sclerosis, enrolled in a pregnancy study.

The CDR3 region has the DNA TGCGCCAGCAGTCAATCGTATTGCAGGGCCAAGGGTAACTATGGCTACACCTTC. It translates to CASSQSYCRAKGNYGYTF. This sequence joins TRBV23-1 and TRBJ1-2, with a tentative D call TRBD1 (5 bases). TRBV23-1 is labeled an ORF, and its function is uncertain. The V and J ends lost 0 bases and 1 base respectively, with 18 bases between them. The length of the CDR3 is 18 residues.

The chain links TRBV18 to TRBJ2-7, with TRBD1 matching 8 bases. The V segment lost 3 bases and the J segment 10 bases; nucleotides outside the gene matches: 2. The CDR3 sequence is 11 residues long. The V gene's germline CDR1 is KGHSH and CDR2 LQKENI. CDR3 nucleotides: TGTGCCAGCTCACCTGACAGGGGTCAGTACTTC. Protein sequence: CASSPDRGQYF.

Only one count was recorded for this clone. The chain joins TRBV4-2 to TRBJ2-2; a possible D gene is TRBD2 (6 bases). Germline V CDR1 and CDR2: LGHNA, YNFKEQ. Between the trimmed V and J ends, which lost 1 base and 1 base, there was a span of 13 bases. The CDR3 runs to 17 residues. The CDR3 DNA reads TGTGCCAGCAGCCAAGTACCGCTAGCGATGAACACCGGGGAGCTGTTTTTT. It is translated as CASSQVPLAMNTGELFF.

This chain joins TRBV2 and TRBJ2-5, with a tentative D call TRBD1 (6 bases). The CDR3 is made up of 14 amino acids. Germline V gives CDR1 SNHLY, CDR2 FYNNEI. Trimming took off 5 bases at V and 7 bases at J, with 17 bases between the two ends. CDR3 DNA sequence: TGTGCCAGCAGTTTATCACAGGGCGGCGGGACCCAGTACTTC. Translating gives CASSLSQGGGTQYF.

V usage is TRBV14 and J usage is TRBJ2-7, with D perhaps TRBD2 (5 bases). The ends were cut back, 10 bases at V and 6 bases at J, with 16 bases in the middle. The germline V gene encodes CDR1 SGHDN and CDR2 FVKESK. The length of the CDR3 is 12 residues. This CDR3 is CATGLGIGEQYF. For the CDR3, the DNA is TGTGCCACCGGACTCGGCATAGGCGAGCAGTACTTC.

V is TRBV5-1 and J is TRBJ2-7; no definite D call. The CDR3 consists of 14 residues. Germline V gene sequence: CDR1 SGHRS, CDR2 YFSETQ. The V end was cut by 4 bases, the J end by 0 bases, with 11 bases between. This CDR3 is CASSADPSSYEQYF. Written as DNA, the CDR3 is TGCGCCAGCAGCGCTGATCCGAGCTCCTACGAGCAGTACTTC.

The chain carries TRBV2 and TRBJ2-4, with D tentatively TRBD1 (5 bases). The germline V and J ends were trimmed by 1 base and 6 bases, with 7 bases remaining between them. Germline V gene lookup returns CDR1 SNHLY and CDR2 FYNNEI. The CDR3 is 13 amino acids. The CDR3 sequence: CASSEDTGNIQYF. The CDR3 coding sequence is TGTGCCAGCAGTGAAGACACAGGAAACATTCAGTACTTC.

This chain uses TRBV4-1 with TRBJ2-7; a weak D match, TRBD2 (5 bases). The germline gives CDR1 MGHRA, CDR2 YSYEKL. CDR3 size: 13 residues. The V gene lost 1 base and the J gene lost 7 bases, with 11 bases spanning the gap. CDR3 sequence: CASSQVRTGEQYF. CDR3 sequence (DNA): TGCGCCAGCAGCCAAGTTCGGACGGGGGAGCAGTACTTC.

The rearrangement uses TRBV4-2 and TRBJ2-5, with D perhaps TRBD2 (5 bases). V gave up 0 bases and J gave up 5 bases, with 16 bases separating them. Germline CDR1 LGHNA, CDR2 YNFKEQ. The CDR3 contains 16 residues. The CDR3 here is CASSQERAARGETQYF. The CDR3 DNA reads TGTGCCAGCAGCCAAGAACGGGCGGCTCGAGGGGAGACCCAGTACTTC.

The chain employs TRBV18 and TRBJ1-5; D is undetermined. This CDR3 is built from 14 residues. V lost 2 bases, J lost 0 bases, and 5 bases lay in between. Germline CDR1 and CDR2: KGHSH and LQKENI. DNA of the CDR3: TGTGCCAGCTCACCATCGGGTAGCAATCAGCCCCAGCATTTT. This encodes CASSPSGSNQPQHF.

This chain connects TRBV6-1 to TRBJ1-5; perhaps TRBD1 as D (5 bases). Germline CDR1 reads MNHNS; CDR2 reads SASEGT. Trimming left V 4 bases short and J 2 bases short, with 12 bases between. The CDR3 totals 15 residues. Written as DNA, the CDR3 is TGTGCCAGCAGTGTCAGTTCGGGGGGCAATCAGCCCCAGCATTTT. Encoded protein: CASSVSSGGNQPQHF.

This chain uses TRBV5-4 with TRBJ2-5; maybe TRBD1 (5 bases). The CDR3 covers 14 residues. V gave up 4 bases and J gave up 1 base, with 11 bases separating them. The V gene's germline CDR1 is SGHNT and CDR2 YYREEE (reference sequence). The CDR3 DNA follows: TGTGCCAGCAGCGTAAGACAGTTCCAAGAGACCCAGTACTTC. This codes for CASSVRQFQETQYF.

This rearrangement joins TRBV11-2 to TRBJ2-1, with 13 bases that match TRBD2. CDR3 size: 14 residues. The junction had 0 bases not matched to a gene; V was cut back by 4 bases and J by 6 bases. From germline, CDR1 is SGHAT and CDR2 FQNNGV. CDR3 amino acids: CASSWTSGSNEQFF. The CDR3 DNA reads TGTGCCAGCAGCTGGACTAGCGGGAGCAATGAGCAGTTCTTC. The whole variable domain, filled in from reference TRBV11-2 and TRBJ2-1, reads EAGVAQSPRYKIIEKRQSVAFWCNPISGHATLYWYQQILGQGPKLLIQFQNNGVVDDSQLPKDRFSAERLKGVDSTLKIQPAKLEDSAVYLCASSWTSGSNEQFFGPGTRLTVL.

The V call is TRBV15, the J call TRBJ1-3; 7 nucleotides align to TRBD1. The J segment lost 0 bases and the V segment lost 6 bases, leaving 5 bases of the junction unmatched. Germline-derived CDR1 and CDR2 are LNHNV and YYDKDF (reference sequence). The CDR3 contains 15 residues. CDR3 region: CATSRDSSSGNTIYF. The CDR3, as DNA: TGTGCCACCAGTCGGGACAGTTCCTCTGGAAACACCATATATTTT.